Shown below are 25 T cell receptor beta chains from a single sample sequenced in a study. Using its own MiXCR run on the RT-PCR reads, TCRdb lists one record per CDR3 protein. There are about 700,000 distinct CDR3 sequences in the sample; approximately 15% occur only once, and 3.6% lies in the top ten. The specimen was memory CD4+ T cells from blood. The source is a female donor in good health, serving as a healthy control.

V gene TRBV20-1 combines with J gene TRBJ2-3; 12 positions agree with TRBD2. V lost 2 bases and J lost 2; bases outside the gene matches: 2. The CDR3 loop spans 15 amino acids. In germline, CDR1 is DFQATT, CDR2 SNEGSKA (reference sequence). The CDR3 loop is CSARRTSGVTDTQYF. CDR3 bases: TGCAGTGCTAGAAGGACTAGCGGGGTCACAGATACGCAGTATTTT.

This clonotype has a handful of counts. The V call is TRBV3-1, the J call TRBJ1-2; 9 bases map to TRBD1. J lost 3 bases, V lost 1 base, and 0 bases had no gene match. The CDR3 extends over 14 amino acids. Germline CDR1 reads LGHDT; CDR2 reads YNNKEL (reference sequence). The CDR3 DNA reads as TGTGCCAGCAGCCAAGGGACAGGGGACTATGGCTACACCTTC. Encoded protein: CASSQGTGDYGYTF.

The chain joins TRBV5-4 to TRBJ2-1; TRBD2 matches 12 bases. The CDR3 length is 16 residues. V was pared by 4 bases and J by 5 bases, with 7 bases of the junction left unmatched. Per germline, CDR1 SGHNT and CDR2 YYREEE (reference sequence). The CDR3 reads CASSPDGLAGNNEQFF. The CDR3 DNA reads TGTGCCAGCAGCCCTGATGGACTAGCGGGGAACAATGAGCAGTTCTTC.

There are many counts of this clonotype. The CDR3 reads CASSLRWGGLYEQYF. The DNA for the CDR3 is TGTGCCAGCAGCCTCCGCTGGGGGGGCCTCTACGAGCAGTACTTC. The chain combines TRBV7-2 with TRBJ2-7, with a tentative D call TRBD2 (7 bases). Trimming left V 5 bases short and J 3 bases short, with 17 bases between. Germline-derived CDR1 and CDR2 are SGHTA and FQGNSA. The CDR3 contains 15 residues.

Of note for this clonotype: A junction boundary mismatches the germline segment, possibly from a read error. The chain couples TRBV5-1 to TRBJ2-6; D is tentatively TRBD1 or TRBD2 (6 bases each). CDR1 is SGHRS and CDR2 is YFSETQ in the germline V gene. The CDR3 runs 19 residues. CDR3 DNA sequence: TGCGCTAGCAGCCCCAATTGGGGGGCAACTCGAACTGGGGCCAACGTCCTGACTTTC. Translating it yields CASSPNWGATRTGANVLTF.

The chain recombines TRBV3-1 with TRBJ2-2; no reliable D call. This CDR3 comprises 13 residues. Germline V gene sequence: CDR1 LGHDT, CDR2 YNNKEL (reference sequence). V lost 1 base, J lost 7 bases, and 7 bases lay in between. CDR3 in amino acids: CASSQVPGGELFF. For the CDR3, the DNA is TGTGCCAGCAGCCAAGTTCCTGGCGGGGAGCTGTTTTTT.

In its sample, this clonotype was seen a few times. The V gene is TRBV20-1, the J gene TRBJ1-1, with a weak D call TRBD1 (6 bases). Germline loops: CDR1 DFQATT, CDR2 SNEGSKA (reference sequence). V gave up 6 bases and J gave up 5 bases, with 19 bases separating them. This CDR3 is 14 amino acids long. Written as DNA, the CDR3 is TGCAGTGCGCAAAGGGGGGGGCAAGGAACTGAAGCTTTCTTT. This sequence encodes CSAQRGGQGTEAFF.

The chain has TRBV7-2 and TRBJ1-2; D is possibly TRBD1 (5 bases). The CDR3 is 13 residues long. Germline V gives CDR1 SGHTA, CDR2 FQGNSA. Trimming cost V 1 base and J 8 bases, with 11 bases left between them. CDR3 bases: TGTGCCAGCAGCTTAGGGGGGGGGAAAGGCTACACCTTC. This encodes CASSLGGGKGYTF.

The chain employs TRBV6-1 and TRBJ1-1, with unresolved D. Per germline, CDR1 MNHNS and CDR2 SASEGT. This CDR3 is 12 amino acids long. Trimming removed 2 bases from V and 3 bases from J, with 4 bases in between. The CDR3 loop is CASSEFYTEAFF. The DNA of the CDR3 is TGTGCCAGCAGTGAATTCTACACTGAAGCTTTCTTT.

This clonotype came up many times. This sequence joins TRBV6-5 and TRBJ1-2, with 7 bases fitting TRBD1. CDR1 MNHEY and CDR2 SVGAGI come from the germline V gene. Trimming took 6 bases from V and 3 from J; bases not matched to a gene: 4. CDR3 length equals 13 residues. The CDR3 loop reads CASRDQGDYGYTF. The CDR3 bases are TGTGCCAGCAGAGACCAGGGGGACTATGGCTACACCTTC.

This clonotype has only a few counts. This chain uses TRBV25-1 with TRBJ2-5, with TRBD2 as a possible D gene (5 bases). CDR1 MGHDK and CDR2 SYGVNS come from the germline V gene. With 0 bases removed from V and 2 bases from J, the gap between germline ends came to 16 bases. The CDR3 loop spans 17 amino acids. This chain's CDR3 is CASSEYRSLGGQETQYF. CDR3 bases: TGTGCCAGCAGTGAATATCGGAGCCTAGGCGGGCAAGAGACCCAGTACTTC.

This clonotype was observed a few times. The J gene is TRBJ1-1, the V gene TRBV6-5, with D tentatively TRBD1 (6 bases). Germline V gene lookup returns CDR1 MNHEY and CDR2 SVGAGI. The V and J ends lost 6 bases and 1 base respectively, with 15 bases between them. The CDR3 runs to 15 residues. This CDR3 reads CASRGQGDPNTEAFF. The DNA for the CDR3 is TGTGCCAGCAGGGGACAAGGGGACCCGAACACTGAAGCTTTCTTT.

This clonotype was seen ten or more times. The rearrangement uses TRBV27 and TRBJ1-2; 8 positions match TRBD1. Germline trimming cut 8 bases from V and 5 bases from J; bases unmatched to any gene: 4. The CDR3 spans 12 residues. In germline, CDR1 is MNHEY, CDR2 SMNVEV (reference sequence). Written as DNA, the CDR3 is TGTGCCAGCTCCAGACAGGGGTATGGCTACACCTTC. Its translation: CASSRQGYGYTF.

Only a few counts were recorded for this clonotype. The chain employs TRBV6-6 and TRBJ1-5, with a weak D call TRBD1 (5 bases). V shed 5 bases and J shed 1 base, with 12 bases lying between them. CDR3 size: 15 residues. Germline CDR1 MNHNY, CDR2 SVGAGI (reference sequence). The CDR3 reads CASSPLRGSNQPQHF. Written as DNA, the CDR3 is TGTGCCAGCAGTCCTCTGCGGGGGAGCAATCAGCCCCAGCATTTT.

This clonotype was seen more than once but under ten times. V and J are TRBV7-2 and TRBJ2-1, with D tentatively TRBD2 (5 bases). The CDR3 totals 14 residues. With 5 bases removed from V and 4 bases from J, the gap between germline ends came to 12 bases. Germline V gene lookup returns CDR1 SGHTA and CDR2 FQGNSA. CDR3 region: CASSVQGLYNEQFF. CDR3 coding DNA: TGTGCCAGCAGCGTACAAGGACTGTACAATGAGCAGTTCTTC.

The gene calls are TRBV20-1 and TRBJ1-1; no definite D call. CDR1 DFQATT and CDR2 SNEGSKA come from the germline V gene (reference sequence). The CDR3 totals 13 residues. V gave up 3 bases and J gave up 4 bases, with 12 bases separating them. CDR3 coding DNA: TGCAGTGCTAGGCGCAGGTCTCGCACTGAAGCTTTCTTT. Encoded protein: CSARRRSRTEAFF.

This clonotype occurred many times. The CDR3 DNA sequence: TGTGCCACCCCAGGACCGGGGAGGGGATATGGCTACACCTTC. Its translation: CATPGPGRGYGYTF. The rearrangement joins TRBV28 to TRBJ1-2, with a weak D call TRBD1 (5 bases). CDR1 is MDHEN, CDR2 SYDVKM, per germline. V was pared by 10 bases and J by 5 bases, with 20 bases between. The CDR3 spans 14 residues.

The table lists this clonotype with a few counts. The chain couples TRBV7-8 to TRBJ1-4; a weak D match, TRBD1 (5 bases). CDR3 length: 17 amino acids. The germline V gene encodes CDR1 SGHVS and CDR2 FQNEAQ. The V end was cut by 5 bases, the J end by 3 bases, with 19 bases between. The CDR3 region has the DNA TGTGCCAGCAGCCCAAGGGGATCCCGGTCAGCTAATGAAAAACTGTTTTTT. It encodes CASSPRGSRSANEKLFF.

The chain is built from TRBV11-2 and TRBJ2-7; D is possibly TRBD2 (5 bases). Trimming stripped 5 bases from V and 12 bases from J, with 17 bases between. The CDR3 length is 12 residues. Germline V gene lookup returns CDR1 SGHAT and CDR2 FQNNGV. The CDR3, as DNA: TGTGCCAGCAGCCCCGGAGGTTTCCTAGGGTACTTC. Amino acid sequence: CASSPGGFLGYF.

This clonotype was counted only a few times. V usage is TRBV20-1 and J usage is TRBJ2-5; the match to TRBD2 covers 7 bases. The germline V gene encodes CDR1 DFQATT and CDR2 SNEGSKA (reference sequence). V lost 2 bases to trimming and J lost 1 base; unmatched junction nucleotides: 13. This CDR3 spans 17 amino acids. CDR3 amino acids: CSARPSRTWGGQETQYF. CDR3 coding DNA: TGCAGTGCTAGACCATCGCGGACGTGGGGGGGCCAAGAGACCCAGTACTTC.

J is TRBJ1-1 and V is TRBV5-1; 11 bases line up with TRBD1. The CDR3 runs 15 residues. V was clipped by 4 bases and J by 3 bases; unmatched bases: 5. Germline V lookup: CDR1 SGHRS, CDR2 YFSETQ. The CDR3 reads CASSPGTGGHTEAFF. The CDR3 nucleotides are TGCGCCAGCAGCCCCGGGACAGGGGGGCACACTGAAGCTTTCTTT.

V gene TRBV7-3 combines with J gene TRBJ2-7, with D perhaps given as TRBD1 or TRBD2 (5 bases each). The germline V gene has CDR1 SGHTA and CDR2 FQGTGA. Trimming removed 0 bases at V and 7 bases at J, with 16 bases between. The CDR3 sequence is 15 residues long. The CDR3 region has the DNA TGTGCCAGCAGCTTAACGCCGCAGGGAGAGCGAGAGCAGTACTTC. Translating it yields CASSLTPQGEREQYF.

This clonotype was seen only a few times. The CDR3 coding sequence is TGCGCCAGCAGTGAGGCCGACAGGTCGGATACGCAGTATTTT. Protein sequence: CASSEADRSDTQYF. This chain joins TRBV10-2 and TRBJ2-3; weak D call: TRBD1 (6 bases). Per germline, CDR1 WSHSY and CDR2 SAAADI. The V end was cut by 2 bases, the J end by 6 bases, with 12 bases between. This CDR3 contains 14 residues.

The V and J genes are TRBV20-1 and TRBJ1-2; D unclear. The CDR3 contains 14 residues. Germline CDR1 is DFQATT and CDR2 is SNEGSKA (reference sequence). Trimming pared 4 bases from V and 8 bases from J, leaving 20 bases between. The CDR3 here is CSATPPEGMAGYTF. The CDR3 nucleotides read TGCAGTGCTACCCCCCCAGAAGGGATGGCCGGCTACACCTTC.

The gene calls are TRBV9 and TRBJ1-4; possible D gene TRBD1, 5 bases. The CDR3 has 16 residues. CDR1 and CDR2 from the germline V gene are SGDLS and YYNGEE. V was clipped by 4 bases and J by 7 bases, with 20 bases between them. In DNA form, the CDR3 reads TGTGCCAGCAGCCCCGTCCCCGCAGGGAGTTTTGAAAAACTGTTTTTT. Translating gives CASSPVPAGSFEKLFF.